Listed below are T cell receptor beta chains from one sample, sequenced in a study of blood T cell repertoires in COVID-19. Here immunoSEQ multiplex PCR was the method, and the copy in TCRdb shows in-frame clones only, minus some. Among fewer than 400,000 clones, approximately 86% were seen once, and the ten largest hold 8.9%. The sequenced sample consisted of PBMCs or T cells enriched from blood (not recorded which). The source of these receptors is a woman younger than 30 who had recovered from COVID-19. Each CDR3 is given with its conserved first and last residue. D genes are given only for firm matches.

V gene,D gene,J gene,CDR3 DNA,CDR3 protein
TRBV4-1,NA,TRBJ2-1,TGCGCCAGCAGCCAAGATGGAGGGGACTACAATGAGCAGTTCTTC,CASSQDGGDYNEQFF
TRBV12-3/TRBV12-4,TRBD1,TRBJ1-1,TGTGCCAGCAGTTTTACAGGGGCCACTGAAGCTTTCTTT,CASSFTGATEAFF
TRBV19,TRBD2,TRBJ2-3,TGTGCCAGTAGTTCCCATGGGGCGCGCGGGGGGGCGGCAGATACGCAGTATTTT,CASSSHGARGGAADTQYF
TRBV6-5,TRBD1,TRBJ1-5,TGTGCCAGCAGCGCCGGGACAGGGGAGAATCAGCCCCAGCATTTT,CASSAGTGENQPQHF
TRBV6-5,TRBD2,TRBJ2-7,TGTACAGCGGGGCTAGCGGGTCTCTCCTACGAGCAGTACTTC,CTAGLAGLSYEQYF
TRBV28,TRBD1,TRBJ1-3,TGTGCCAGCAGGGGGACAGGGTATGGAAACACCATATATTTT,CASRGTGYGNTIYF
TRBV9,NA,TRBJ1-6,TGTGCCAGCAGCGTAGCTGGGGGACTCAATTCACCCCTCCACTTT,CASSVAGGLNSPLHF
TRBV7-2,NA,TRBJ1-2,TGTGCCAGCAGCTTAAACGGGGGGGATTATGGCTACACCTTC,CASSLNGGDYGYTF
TRBV7-2,NA,TRBJ1-4,TGTGCCAGCAGCGCACAGGCTTCCTTATCTGAAAAACTGTTTTTT,CASSAQASLSEKLFF
TRBV14,TRBD2,TRBJ2-1,TGTGCCAGCAGCCCCCGGGCTAGCGGGAGCCCATCCTACTACAATGAGCAGTTCTTC,CASSPRASGSPSYYNEQFF
TRBV6-2/TRBV6-3,TRBD1,TRBJ2-7,TGTGCCAGCAGCGTGACAGGGGGATACGAGCAGTACTTC,CASSVTGGYEQYF
TRBV18,NA,TRBJ1-2,TGTGCCAGCTCACCAAGTTGGACAGCTAACTATGGCTACACCTTC,CASSPSWTANYGYTF
TRBV5-5,TRBD1,TRBJ2-7,TGTGCCAGCAGGACAGGGCTGGGGTACGAGCAGTACTTC,CASRTGLGYEQYF
TRBV2,NA,TRBJ1-2,TGTGCCAGCAGTGACGGGGGGCTGAACTATGGCTACACCTTC,CASSDGGLNYGYTF
TRBV27,TRBD1,TRBJ1-4,TGTGCCAGCACCACGGGACAGGGGCCTGGAAAACTGTTTTTT,CASTTGQGPGKLFF
TRBV4-1,TRBD1,TRBJ1-1,TGCGCCAGCAGCCAAGAACCTGACAGGGGGCGTACGGACACTGAAGCTTTCTTT,CASSQEPDRGRTDTEAFF
TRBV6-5,TRBD1,TRBJ2-7,TGTGCCAGCAGTTTATCCTTGGACAGGGGGTACGAGCAGTACTTC,CASSLSLDRGYEQYF